The 15 T cell receptor beta chains presented below share a single source sample, sequenced in a study of cytomegalovirus exposure and HLA in healthy donors. Libraries were prepared by immunoSEQ multiplex PCR; TCRdb keeps only in-frame clonotypes and omits some of them. The sample has about 400,000 clones, 80% to 90% seen once. Sequencing used PBMCs. These receptors all come from a woman under 30 in good health and CMV-seronegative.

The V gene is TRBV10-2, the J gene TRBJ2-1, with a tentative D call TRBD2 (6 bases). This CDR3 is 13 amino acids long. Germline values: CDR1 WSHSY, CDR2 SAAADI. V was trimmed by 8 bases and J by 5 bases, leaving 13 bases between them. CDR3 nucleotides: TGCGCCAGCGCGATCTCGGGAGACAATGAGCAGTTCTTC. Its protein is CASAISGDNEQFF.

The J gene is TRBJ1-1, the V gene TRBV18; D uncertain. The V gene lost 6 bases and the J gene lost 3 bases, with 8 bases spanning the gap. This CDR3 has 12 residues. The V gene's germline CDR1 is KGHSH and CDR2 LQKENI. CDR3 nucleotide sequence: TGTGCCAGCTCCTTGGCCGACACTGAAGCTTTCTTT. This translates into CASSLADTEAFF.

This clone was found once. This chain connects TRBV5-1 to TRBJ2-5; TRBD2 is a possible D gene (6 bases). CDR3 length: 15 residues. Germline V gene data show CDR1 as SGHRS and CDR2 as YFSETQ. V was trimmed by 5 bases and J by 0 bases, leaving 14 bases between them. The CDR3 spells CASRDSGVYQETQYF. CDR3 nucleotide sequence: TGCGCCAGCAGGGATAGCGGTGTGTACCAAGAGACCCAGTACTTC. The variable domain in full, completed from reference TRBV5-1 and TRBJ2-5, reads KAGVTQTPRYLIKTRGQQVTLSCSPISGHRSVSWYQQTPGQGLQFLFEYFSETQRNKGNFPGRFSGRQFSNSRSEMNVSTLELGDSALYLCASRDSGVYQETQYFGPGTRLLVL.

The chain couples TRBV27 to TRBJ2-7, with 10 bases aligning to TRBD1. The CDR3 is 15 residues long. The germline gives CDR1 MNHEY, CDR2 SMNVEV (reference sequence). V trimming: 6 bases; J trimming: 2 bases; junction bases outside the gene matches: 7. The CDR3 DNA sequence: TGTGCCAGCAGCTTAGGAGGGACAGGGGCCTACGAGCAGTACTTC. It yields the protein CASSLGGTGAYEQYF.

The J gene is TRBJ2-3, the V gene TRBV25-1; D remains unclear. The V gene's germline CDR1 is MGHDK and CDR2 SYGVNS. With 5 bases removed from V and 4 bases from J, the gap between germline ends came to 10 bases. This CDR3 has 13 amino acids. The CDR3 region has the DNA TGTGCCAGCAGTATACGACATTCAGATACGCAGTATTTT. Residues: CASSIRHSDTQYF.

In this sample, this clone turned up a few times. The genes are TRBV5-1 and TRBJ1-6; TRBD1 aligns across 7 bases. The length of the CDR3 is 15 residues. V lost 2 bases to trimming and J lost 6 bases; unmatched junction nucleotides: 5. Germline CDR1 SGHRS, CDR2 YFSETQ. CDR3 loop: CASSFRDRSNSPLHF. CDR3 nucleotides: TGCGCCAGCAGCTTCCGGGACAGAAGTAATTCACCCCTCCACTTT.

The chain combines TRBV4-2 with TRBJ1-1; maybe TRBD1 (5 bases). The ends were cut back, 0 bases at V and 0 bases at J, with 8 bases in the middle. The germline CDR1 and CDR2 sequences are LGHNA and YNFKEQ. The CDR3 runs 15 residues. The CDR3: CASSQDRGMNTEAFF. Here the CDR3 DNA reads TGTGCCAGCAGCCAAGATAGGGGAATGAACACTGAAGCTTTCTTT.

V gene TRBV28 combines with J gene TRBJ2-1; possibly TRBD1 for D (5 bases). Trimming shortened V by 5 bases and J by 0 bases, and 11 bases separated the two germline ends. The CDR3 runs to 15 residues. Germline values: CDR1 MDHEN, CDR2 SYDVKM. CDR3 amino acids: CASSDRTSSYNEQFF. In DNA form, the CDR3 reads TGTGCCAGCAGTGACAGAACGAGCTCCTACAATGAGCAGTTCTTC.

Only a few counts were recorded for this clone. This rearrangement joins TRBV7-8 to TRBJ1-1; 8 positions agree with TRBD1. V dropped 6 bases and J dropped 4; count of bases not matched to a gene: 4. The CDR3 sequence is 13 residues long. Germline CDR1 and CDR2: SGHVS and FQNEAQ. The CDR3 loop is CASSLTGGTEAFF. For the CDR3, the DNA is TGTGCCAGCAGTCTTACAGGGGGCACTGAAGCTTTCTTT.

CDR3 DNA: TGTGCCACCCGCGCGGACAATGAGCAGTTCTTC. The encoded protein is CATRADNEQFF. The chain uses TRBV15 and TRBJ2-1; D not resolved. V lost 8 bases and J 5 bases, leaving 7 bases between the germline ends. CDR3 length equals 11 residues. Germline V CDR1 and CDR2: LNHNV, YYDKDF (reference sequence).

The genes are TRBV6-5 and TRBJ2-2; 12 nucleotides match TRBD2. Germline V lookup: CDR1 MNHEY, CDR2 SVGAGI. V shed 4 bases and J 7 bases; nucleotides not matched to a gene: 4. The CDR3 extends over 15 amino acids. CDR3 protein: CASSSSGGAVGELFF. The CDR3 DNA follows: TGTGCCAGCAGTTCTAGCGGGGGGGCCGTCGGGGAGCTGTTTTTT.

This clone was observed a handful of times. The V gene is TRBV10-3, the J gene TRBJ1-2, with TRBD1 identical over 9 bases. Trimming took 6 bases from V and 6 from J; bases not matched to a gene: 5. This CDR3 is built from 13 residues. CDR1 and CDR2 from the germline V gene are ENHRY and SYGVKD. CDR3 DNA sequence: TGTGCCATCAGCGGGGACAGGGTGCATGGCTACACCTTC. Translating it yields CAISGDRVHGYTF.

The V call is TRBV10-3, the J call TRBJ2-7, with 9 bases fitting TRBD1. V was clipped by 1 base and J by 3 bases; unmatched bases: 1. This CDR3 spans 14 amino acids. The germline V gene has CDR1 ENHRY and CDR2 SYGVKD. This CDR3 reads CAISELGQGYEQYF. The CDR3 DNA reads as TGTGCCATCAGTGAGTTGGGACAGGGCTACGAGCAGTACTTC.

The V and J genes are TRBV27 and TRBJ2-7, with a weak D call TRBD2 (6 bases). Germline loops: CDR1 MNHEY, CDR2 SMNVEV (reference sequence). Trimming cost V 6 bases and J 3 bases, with 18 bases left between them. The CDR3 totals 15 residues. CDR3 sequence: CASSGGGEVVYEQYF. In nucleotides, the CDR3 is TGTGCCAGCAGCGGCGGAGGGGAGGTTGTCTACGAGCAGTACTTC.

The J gene is TRBJ2-7, the V gene TRBV9, with 8 positions matching TRBD1. V trimming: 3 bases; J trimming: 2 bases; junction bases outside the gene matches: 10. Germline assignment: CDR1 SGDLS and CDR2 YYNGEE. CDR3 size: 16 residues. The CDR3 reads CASSGGPGQGPYEQYF. CDR3 DNA: TGTGCCAGCAGCGGAGGCCCCGGACAGGGACCCTACGAGCAGTACTTC.